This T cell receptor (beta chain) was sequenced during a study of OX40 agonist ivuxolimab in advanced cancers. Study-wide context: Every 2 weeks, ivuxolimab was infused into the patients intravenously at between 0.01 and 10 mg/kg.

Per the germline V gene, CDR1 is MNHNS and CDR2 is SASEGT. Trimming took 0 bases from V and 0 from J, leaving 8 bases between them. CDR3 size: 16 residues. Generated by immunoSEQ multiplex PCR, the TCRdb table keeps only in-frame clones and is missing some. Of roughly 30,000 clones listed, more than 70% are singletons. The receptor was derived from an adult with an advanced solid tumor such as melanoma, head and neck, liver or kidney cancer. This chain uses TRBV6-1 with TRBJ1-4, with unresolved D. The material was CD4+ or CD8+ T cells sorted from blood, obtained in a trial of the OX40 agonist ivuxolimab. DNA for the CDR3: TGTGCCAGCAGTGAAGCGGAGGGAGCAACTAATGAAAAACTGTTTTTT. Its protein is CASSEAEGATNEKLFF.